This TCR beta chain came from a study of cytomegalovirus exposure and HLA in healthy donors. With 60 Vbeta and 13 Jbeta primers, the PCR was carried out. The repertoire was sequenced with immunoSEQ multiplex PCR; TCRdb's copy has only in-frame clones and lacks some. The table shows about 160,000 clones, with 68% occurring only once. The origin of this receptor is a woman aged 40 to 50 in good health and CMV-seropositive. Sequencing was carried out using PBMCs.

CDR3 in amino acids: CASSVIGLATAEQFF. CDR3 coding DNA: TGTGCCAGCAGCGTAATCGGACTAGCGACGGCTGAGCAGTTCTTC. The chain links TRBV9 to TRBJ2-1; 9 bases match TRBD2. Germline lookup yields CDR1 SGDLS and CDR2 YYNGEE. The junction had 8 bases not matched to a gene; V was cut back by 1 base and J by 9 bases. The CDR3 runs to 15 residues.